These 9 T cell receptor beta chains share one sample of origin, sequenced in a study of blood T cell repertoires in COVID-19. Repertoires were generated with immunoSEQ multiplex PCR, while TCRdb's copy carries only in-frame clones and drops some. Among about 48,000 clones listed, more than 70% were seen once. Sequencing used peripheral blood. Receptors were obtained from a woman aged 55-69 years with acute or convalescent COVID-19.

The rearrangement joins TRBV29-1 to TRBJ1-1; D remains unclear. The CDR3 is made up of 11 amino acids. Germline lookup yields CDR1 SQVTM and CDR2 ANQGSEA. The V end lost 2 bases, the J end lost 10 bases, and 11 bases lay between the germline ends. CDR3 region: CSVENGFGAFF. CDR3 sequence (DNA): TGCAGCGTTGAAAACGGTTTTGGAGCTTTCTTT.

The chain recombines TRBV19 with TRBJ1-2; tentatively, D is TRBD1 (6 bases). CDR1 is LNHDA and CDR2 is SQIVND in the germline V gene (reference sequence). V lost 4 bases, J lost 2 bases, and 14 bases lay in between. The CDR3 is made up of 15 amino acids. The CDR3 nucleotides are TGTGCCAGTAGTACGCTCACAGGGCCCAACTATGGCTACACCTTC. It encodes CASSTLTGPNYGYTF.

The genes are TRBV10-3 and TRBJ2-6, with TRBD1 matching 9 bases. V lost 9 bases and J lost 0; bases outside the gene matches: 9. The CDR3 is made up of 17 amino acids. Per germline, CDR1 ENHRY and CDR2 SYGVKD. CDR3 coding DNA: TGTGCCATGGCTCCGGGACAGGGTTCCTCTGGGGCCAACGTCCTGACTTTC. It specifies CAMAPGQGSSGANVLTF.

The CDR3: CASTQQASNTEAFF. CDR3 bases: TGTGCCAGTACCCAACAGGCATCGAACACTGAAGCTTTCTTT. The J gene is TRBJ1-1, the V gene TRBV19, with D tentatively TRBD1 (5 bases). CDR1 is LNHDA and CDR2 is SQIVND in the germline V gene (reference sequence). Trimming shortened V by 7 bases and J by 1 base, and 13 bases separated the two germline ends. The CDR3 consists of 14 residues.

On this clone itself: This CDR3 is also generated by other DNA sequences in the sample. The chain links TRBV29-1 to TRBJ1-1; TRBD1 is a possible D gene (5 bases). Per the germline V gene, CDR1 is SQVTM and CDR2 is ANQGSEA. The ends were cut back, 7 bases at V and 1 base at J, with 10 bases in the middle. The CDR3 is 12 amino acids. The chain's CDR3 is CSARQTNTEAFF. The CDR3 nucleotides read TGCAGCGCTAGACAGACGAACACTGAAGCTTTCTTT.

The chain employs TRBV6-5 and TRBJ1-5, with D possibly matching TRBD1 (5 bases). Trimming shortened V by 0 bases and J by 9 bases, and 18 bases separated the two germline ends. This CDR3 comprises 16 residues. Germline loops: CDR1 MNHEY, CDR2 SVGAGI. The CDR3 DNA reads as TGTGCCAGCAGTTACTCGAGTGGCCAGGGTGGCGGGCCCCAGCATTTT. This gives the protein CASSYSSGQGGGPQHF.

V and J are TRBV5-1 and TRBJ2-4; D uncertain. CDR3 size: 14 residues. Germline V CDR1 and CDR2: SGHRS, YFSETQ. V was trimmed by 4 bases and J by 1 base, leaving 9 bases between them. This CDR3 is CASSQDLAKNIQYF. The CDR3 DNA follows: TGCGCCAGCAGCCAGGATCTCGCCAAAAACATTCAGTACTTC.

This clone was counted once. V gene TRBV5-1 combines with J gene TRBJ1-6; 7 bases align to TRBD1. Trimming at V came to 0 bases and at J to 9 bases, leaving 3 bases not matched to a gene. The CDR3 spans 14 residues. Looked up from germline, CDR1 is SGHRS and CDR2 is YFSETQ. DNA for the CDR3: TGCGCCAGCAGCTTGGGGCACAGGGGTTCACCCCTCCACTTT. As protein: CASSLGHRGSPLHF. Drawing the rest from reference TRBV5-1 and TRBJ1-6, the complete variable domain is KAGVTQTPRYLIKTRGQQVTLSCSPISGHRSVSWYQQTPGQGLQFLFEYFSETQRNKGNFPGRFSGRQFSNSRSEMNVSTLELGDSALYLCASSLGHRGSPLHFGNGTRLTVT.

This chain uses TRBV7-6 with TRBJ2-5, with 12 bases lining up with TRBD2. From germline, CDR1 is SGHVS and CDR2 FNYEAQ. The V segment lost 4 bases and the J segment 4 bases; nucleotides outside the gene matches: 4. The CDR3 has 15 residues. CDR3 amino acids: CASSSGLAGVETQYF. The CDR3 coding sequence is TGTGCCAGCAGCTCGGGACTAGCGGGTGTAGAGACCCAGTACTTC.